What follows describes a single TCR beta chain. Its specificity is unknown. The data are from a study of T cells expressing NK-cell markers. Points from the study as a whole: Several of the donors also had these clonotypes leading their CD3+CD56-NKG2C+ fraction. Dominant NKG2C+ clonotypes made up roughly 1.0-7.5% of CD8+ T cells in about six donors.

Germline lookup yields CDR1 SNHLY and CDR2 FYNNEI. The CDR3 has 16 amino acids. TCRdb re-called the 5' RACE reads; one entry per CDR3 protein, DNA not given. Its listing shows roughly 420,000 distinct CDR3 sequences. The chain recombines TRBV2 with TRBJ1-1; absent DNA, TCRdb's TRBD1 call cannot be checked. This TCR was sampled from a woman aged 18-69 years in good health. Material: blood T cells: a sorted CD56 or NKG2C T cell subset, CD4+ or CD8+ T cells, or bulk PBMC T cells (not recorded which). This CDR3 is CASIQPQPVVNTEAFF.